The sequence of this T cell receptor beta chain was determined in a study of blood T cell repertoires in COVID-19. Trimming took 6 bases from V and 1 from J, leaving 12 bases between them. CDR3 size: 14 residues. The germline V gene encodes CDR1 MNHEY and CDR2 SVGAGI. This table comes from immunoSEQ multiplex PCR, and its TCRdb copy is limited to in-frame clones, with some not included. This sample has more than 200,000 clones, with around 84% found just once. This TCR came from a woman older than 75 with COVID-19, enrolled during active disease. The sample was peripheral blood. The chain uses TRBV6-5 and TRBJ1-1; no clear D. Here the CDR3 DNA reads TGTGCCAGCAGATCTATCGGTGCGAACACTGAAGCTTTCTTT. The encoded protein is CASRSIGANTEAFF.